The 25 T cell receptor beta chains given below trace back to one sample, sequenced in a study of shared clonotypes between healthy human individuals. Measured with immunoSEQ multiplex PCR; TCRdb has only the in-frame clones, and not every one. The sample lists about a million clones, 70% to 85% seen once, with 0.89% in the top ten. The source material was memory CD4+ T cells from PBMCs. Subset indicated: CD45RA-negative fraction. These receptors were taken from a man aged 18 to 30 in good health. Some clones in this sample may be carry-over from other donors' samples.

The J gene is TRBJ1-1, the V gene TRBV5-1; the D gene is possibly TRBD1 (6 bases). The CDR3 is made up of 14 amino acids. Germline assignment: CDR1 SGHRS and CDR2 YFSETQ. Trimming shortened V by 3 bases and J by 6 bases, and 15 bases separated the two germline ends. CDR3 sequence reads: CASSWDMKVSEAFF. CDR3 bases: TGCGCCAGCAGCTGGGACATGAAAGTCTCTGAAGCTTTCTTT.

The rearrangement uses TRBV5-4 and TRBJ2-5, with 9 nucleotides matching TRBD2. V lost 4 bases to trimming and J lost 3 bases; unmatched junction nucleotides: 4. The length of the CDR3 is 14 residues. Looked up from germline, CDR1 is SGHNT and CDR2 is YYREEE (reference sequence). The CDR3 sequence: CASSLASGEETQYF. The CDR3, as DNA: TGTGCCAGCAGCCTGGCTAGCGGGGAAGAGACCCAGTACTTC. The variable domain in full, with the rest retrieved from reference TRBV5-4 and TRBJ2-5, is ETGVTQSPTHLIKTRGQQVTLRCSSQSGHNTVSWYQQALGQGPQFIFQYYREEENGRGNFPPRFSGLQFPNYSSELNVNALELDDSALYLCASSLASGEETQYFGPGTRLLVL.

Worth noting for this clone: Other nucleotide sequences in the sample specify the same CDR3. The rearrangement joins TRBV28 to TRBJ1-2, with unresolved D. The CDR3 spans 11 residues. Germline V gives CDR1 MDHEN, CDR2 SYDVKM. The V end was cut by 6 bases, the J end by 5 bases, with 7 bases between. In nucleotides, the CDR3 is TGTGCCAGCAGCCTCTTTTATGGCTACACCTTC. The encoded protein is CASSLFYGYTF.

This clone was observed a single time. The chain has TRBV30 and TRBJ1-3; 7 positions match TRBD1. The CDR3 contains 15 residues. Trimming at V came to 5 bases and at J to 0 bases, leaving 7 bases not matched to a gene. The germline V gene has CDR1 GTSNPN and CDR2 SVGIG (reference sequence). The CDR3 DNA reads as TGTGCCTGGGGGGGGGACAGCTACTCTGGAAACACCATATATTTT. This sequence encodes CAWGGDSYSGNTIYF.

J is TRBJ1-2 and V is TRBV7-2; D possibly corresponds to TRBD1 (5 bases). Trimming shortened V by 1 base and J by 4 bases, and 13 bases separated the two germline ends. The germline gives CDR1 SGHTA, CDR2 FQGNSA. The CDR3 sequence is 15 residues long. DNA for the CDR3: TGTGCCAGCAGCTTAGATGGGGACGGGGGCTATGGCTACACCTTC. Translation gives CASSLDGDGGYGYTF.

The J gene is TRBJ1-1, the V gene TRBV28; D unresolved. The V gene lost 5 bases and the J gene lost 6 bases, with 7 bases spanning the gap. This CDR3 region has 11 residues. Germline CDR1 and CDR2: MDHEN and SYDVKM. CDR3 sequence: CASSRKAEAFF. CDR3 nucleotides: TGTGCCAGCAGTCGGAAGGCTGAAGCTTTCTTT.

This sequence joins TRBV4-1 and TRBJ2-5; 8 bases agree with TRBD2. After removal of 1 base from V and 5 bases from J, the junction contained 6 bases not matched to a gene. CDR1 and CDR2 from the germline V gene are MGHRA and YSYEKL. The CDR3 length is 15 residues. Written as DNA, the CDR3 is TGCGCCAGCAGCCAAGCCGGGACTAGACGGGAGACCCAGTACTTC. Encoded protein: CASSQAGTRRETQYF.

V usage is TRBV4-2 and J usage is TRBJ1-4; D is possibly TRBD1 (5 bases). Per the germline V gene, CDR1 is LGHNA and CDR2 is YNFKEQ. The CDR3 extends over 14 amino acids. The V end was cut by 5 bases, the J end by 11 bases, with 18 bases between. CDR3: CASSSTDSREKLFF. In DNA form, the CDR3 reads TGTGCCAGCAGCTCCACCGACAGCAGGGAGAAACTGTTTTTT.

This clone was counted a single time. The chain carries TRBV6-1 and TRBJ2-1; TRBD2 matches 11 bases. CDR3 size: 14 residues. Germline CDR1 is MNHNS and CDR2 is SASEGT. Trimming cost V 8 bases and J 7 bases; bases outside gene matches: 7. This CDR3 reads CASFSGRAKNEQFF. Here the CDR3 DNA reads TGTGCCAGCTTTAGCGGGAGGGCCAAGAATGAGCAGTTCTTC.

This clone came up a few times. CDR3 nucleotide sequence: TGTGCCAGCAGCTTAGAGGGTGGGAACACCGGGGAGCTGTTTTTT. Translation: CASSLEGGNTGELFF. This chain links TRBV11-2 with TRBJ2-2; D unresolved. CDR1 is SGHAT, CDR2 FQNNGV, per germline. Deletions cut 0 bases from V and 1 base from J, with 6 bases between. This CDR3 is built from 15 residues.

There are a few counts of this clone. The chain uses TRBV5-4 and TRBJ1-1; D gene uncertain. The V gene's germline CDR1 is SGHNT and CDR2 YYREEE (reference sequence). The CDR3 spans 13 residues. V lost 5 bases and J lost 3, with 11 bases in between. Here the CDR3 DNA reads TGTGCCAGCAGTTCTGCGTCCTACACTGAAGCTTTCTTT. The encoded protein is CASSSASYTEAFF.

This clone occurred a few times. V usage is TRBV4-1 and J usage is TRBJ2-5, with 8 bases fitting TRBD1. CDR3 size: 17 residues. Unmatched junction bases numbered 15, after V lost 4 bases and J lost 5 bases. The germline V gene has CDR1 MGHRA and CDR2 YSYEKL. The CDR3 is CASSPGAGGSLGETQYF. CDR3 in DNA: TGCGCCAGCAGCCCGGGGGCAGGGGGCTCCCTGGGGGAGACCCAGTACTTC.

This chain links TRBV7-9 with TRBJ2-1, with D uncertain. Trimming shortened V by 6 bases and J by 5 bases, and 5 bases separated the two germline ends. CDR1 and CDR2 from the germline V gene are SEHNR and FQNEAQ (reference sequence). This CDR3 comprises 11 residues. The CDR3 spells CASSQHNEQFF. The CDR3 nucleotides are TGTGCCAGCAGTCAACACAATGAGCAGTTCTTC. Combining the CDR3 with reference TRBV7-9 and TRBJ2-1 gives the whole variable domain DTGVSQNPRHKITKRGQNVTFRCDPISEHNRLYWYRQTLGQGPEFLTYFQNEAQLEKSRLLSDRFSAERPKGSFSTLEIQRTEQGDSAMYLCASSQHNEQFFGPGTRLTVL.

The chain combines TRBV4-3 with TRBJ1-2; 9 positions match TRBD1. This CDR3 comprises 15 residues. The trim removed 4 bases at V and 1 base at J, leaving 4 bases unmatched. The V gene's germline CDR1 is LGHNA and CDR2 YSLEER. Here the CDR3 reads CASSRDRGINYGYTF. In nucleotides, the CDR3 is TGCGCCAGCAGCCGTGACAGGGGGATTAACTATGGCTACACCTTC.

The chain combines TRBV6-6 with TRBJ1-1; D unresolved. The CDR3 loop spans 16 amino acids. Germline V lookup: CDR1 MNHNY, CDR2 SVGAGI (reference sequence). Between the trimmed V and J ends, which lost 2 bases and 0 bases, there was a span of 13 bases. The DNA of the CDR3 is TGTGCCAGCAGTTACGGTAGTCTACCCATGAACACTGAAGCTTTCTTT. Translating gives CASSYGSLPMNTEAFF.

This chain links TRBV5-6 with TRBJ2-2, with 9 bases aligning to TRBD1. J was trimmed by 5 bases and V by 2 bases; bases with no gene match: 4. The V gene's germline CDR1 is SGHDT and CDR2 YYEEEE. This CDR3 spans 15 amino acids. CDR3 protein: CASSLGDRATGELFF. CDR3 DNA sequence: TGTGCCAGCAGCTTAGGGGACAGGGCAACCGGGGAGCTGTTTTTT.

This chain links TRBV9 with TRBJ2-3; 7 nucleotides agree with TRBD2. Germline lookup yields CDR1 SGDLS and CDR2 YYNGEE. Germline trimming cut 1 base from V and 0 bases from J; bases unmatched to any gene: 17. The CDR3 covers 20 residues. In DNA form, the CDR3 reads TGTGCCAGCAGCGTATACGAGAGACCTAGCGGTGATACCAGCACAGATACGCAGTATTTT. It is translated as CASSVYERPSGDTSTDTQYF.

Notes on this clone: Other DNA variants within this sample encode the same CDR3. The chain uses TRBV11-3 and TRBJ2-1; D remains unclear. Germline assignment: CDR1 SGHNT and CDR2 YENEEA. CDR3 length: 14 amino acids. The V and J ends lost 4 bases and 1 base respectively, with 8 bases between them. CDR3 coding DNA: TGTGCCAGCAGCTCTGGGCGATCCTACAATGAGCAGTTCTTC. Translation: CASSSGRSYNEQFF.

This sequence joins TRBV7-7 and TRBJ2-3; 11 nucleotides match TRBD2. The CDR3 has 19 residues. Trimming took 0 bases from V and 8 from J; bases not matched to a gene: 16. Germline values: CDR1 SSHAT, CDR2 FNYEAQ (reference sequence). The CDR3 bases are TGTGCCAGCAGCTTAGCGGGGATGGGGGCTAGCGGGAGGCGGGGTACGCAGTATTTT. It yields the protein CASSLAGMGASGRRGTQYF.

This clone was found a few times. This chain connects TRBV14 to TRBJ2-2; 8 positions match TRBD1. In germline, CDR1 is SGHDN, CDR2 FVKESK. After removal of 4 bases from V and 2 bases from J, the junction contained 9 bases not matched to a gene. CDR3 length equals 17 residues. CDR3 in DNA: TGTGCCAGCAGCCCCATGCCGGGACAGGCAAACACCGGGGAGCTGTTTTTT. Protein: CASSPMPGQANTGELFF.

The chain is built from TRBV7-2 and TRBJ2-7; no clear D. The germline CDR1 and CDR2 sequences are SGHTA and FQGNSA. The CDR3 extends over 15 amino acids. The ends were cut back, 2 bases at V and 0 bases at J, with 11 bases in the middle. CDR3 nucleotide sequence: TGTGCCAGCAGCTTATTCTGGCAGAGCTCCTACGAGCAGTACTTC. Its translation is CASSLFWQSSYEQYF.

This clone was seen once. The rearrangement joins TRBV28 to TRBJ1-5; D possibly corresponds to TRBD1 (6 bases). V shed 5 bases and J shed 2 bases, with 13 bases lying between them. The germline V gene encodes CDR1 MDHEN and CDR2 SYDVKM. The CDR3 totals 15 residues. CDR3 DNA sequence: TGTGCCAGCAGTCTCGGCCCAGGGGGCAATCAGCCCCAGCATTTT. This encodes CASSLGPGGNQPQHF. The complete variable domain, with remaining parts taken from reference TRBV28 and TRBJ1-5, reads DVKVTQSSRYLVKRTGEKVFLECVQDMDHENMFWYRQDPGLGLRLIYFSYDVKMKEKGDIPEGYSVSREKKERFSLILESASTNQTSMYLCASSLGPGGNQPQHFGDGTRLSIL.

The chain recombines TRBV5-8 with TRBJ2-2; 10 bases fit TRBD1. J lost 6 bases, V lost 2 bases, and 4 bases had no gene match. Germline-derived CDR1 and CDR2 are SGHTS and YDEGEE. The CDR3 spans 15 residues. The DNA of the CDR3 is TGTGCCAGCAGCTTCGACAGGGGGCTTGCCGGGGAGCTGTTTTTT. Translated, it gives CASSFDRGLAGELFF.

The chain combines TRBV7-6 with TRBJ2-1; 11 nucleotides match TRBD2. Germline lookup yields CDR1 SGHVS and CDR2 FNYEAQ. The trim removed 5 bases at V and 5 bases at J, leaving 8 bases unmatched. The CDR3 has 16 amino acids. The CDR3 DNA follows: TGTGCCAGCAGCCAAGCCGGGACTAGCGGCCACAATGAGCAGTTCTTC. This translates into CASSQAGTSGHNEQFF. Variable domain in full (rest from reference TRBV7-6 and TRBJ2-1): GAGVSQSPRYKVTKRGQDVALRCDPISGHVSLYWYRQALGQGPEFLTYFNYEAQQDKSGLPNDRFSAERPEGSISTLTIQRTEQRDSAMYRCASSQAGTSGHNEQFFGPGTRLTVL.

This clone was counted a single time. The rearrangement joins TRBV9 to TRBJ2-1, with unresolved D. CDR3 length: 16 amino acids. V lost 4 bases and J 0 bases, leaving 14 bases between the germline ends. Germline CDR1 and CDR2: SGDLS and YYNGEE. CDR3 sequence (DNA): TGTGCCAGCAGCAAGAGATTAGAGAGCTCCTACAATGAGCAGTTCTTC. Residues: CASSKRLESSYNEQFF. Looking up the rest from reference TRBV9 and TRBJ2-1 gives the full variable domain: DSGVTQTPKHLITATGQRVTLRCSPRSGDLSVYWYQQSLDQGLQFLIQYYNGEERAKGNILERFSAQQFPDLHSELNLSSLELGDSALYFCASSKRLESSYNEQFFGPGTRLTVL.